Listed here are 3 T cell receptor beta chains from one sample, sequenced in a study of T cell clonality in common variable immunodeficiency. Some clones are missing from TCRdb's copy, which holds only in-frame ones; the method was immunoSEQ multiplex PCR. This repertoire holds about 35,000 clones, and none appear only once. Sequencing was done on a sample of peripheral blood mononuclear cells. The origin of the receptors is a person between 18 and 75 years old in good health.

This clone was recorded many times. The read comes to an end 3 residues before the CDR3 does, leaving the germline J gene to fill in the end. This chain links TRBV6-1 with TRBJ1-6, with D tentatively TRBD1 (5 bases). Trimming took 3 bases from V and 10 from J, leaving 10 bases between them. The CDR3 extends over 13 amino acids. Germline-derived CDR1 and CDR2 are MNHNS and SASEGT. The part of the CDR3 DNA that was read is TGTGCCAGCAGTGATCAGGGATCCTCACCC. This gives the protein CASSDQGSSP. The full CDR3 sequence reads CASSDQGSSPLHF.

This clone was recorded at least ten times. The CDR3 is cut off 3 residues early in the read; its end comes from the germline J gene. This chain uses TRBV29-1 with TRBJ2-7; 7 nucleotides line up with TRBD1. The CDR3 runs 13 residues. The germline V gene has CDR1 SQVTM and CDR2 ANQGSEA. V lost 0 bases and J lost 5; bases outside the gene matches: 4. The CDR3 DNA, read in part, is TGCAGCGTTGAAGATCGAGGGGGCCACGAG. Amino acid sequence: CSVEDRGGHE. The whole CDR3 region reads CSVEDRGGHEQYF.

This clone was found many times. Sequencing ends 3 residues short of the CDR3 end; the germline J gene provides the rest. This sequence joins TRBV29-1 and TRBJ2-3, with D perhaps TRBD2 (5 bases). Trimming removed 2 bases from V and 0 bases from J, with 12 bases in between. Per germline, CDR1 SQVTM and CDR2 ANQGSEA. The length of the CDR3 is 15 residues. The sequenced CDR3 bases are TGCAGCGTTGAAAGGGTTAGCGTTAGCACAGATACG. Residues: CSVERVSVSTDT. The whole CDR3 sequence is CSVERVSVSTDTQYF.